Following are 9 T cell receptor beta chains from one sample sequenced in a study of cytomegalovirus exposure and HLA in healthy donors. Using immunoSEQ multiplex PCR, the repertoire was profiled, and TCRdb retains in-frame clones only, with some absent. The data contain 60,000 to 90,000 clones, about 93% of them singletons. The sample comprised PBMCs. These receptors were taken from a woman in her late teens or twenties in good health and CMV-seronegative.

The rearrangement links TRBV27 to TRBJ1-1, with 9 bases lining up with TRBD1. CDR1 MNHEY and CDR2 SMNVEV come from the germline V gene (reference sequence). CDR3 length equals 14 residues. The junction had 4 bases not matched to a gene; V was cut back by 4 bases and J by 4 bases. The CDR3 here is CASSWDRAGTEAFF. In nucleotides, the CDR3 is TGTGCCAGCAGTTGGGACAGGGCGGGCACTGAAGCTTTCTTT.

The chain combines TRBV27 with TRBJ1-2, with D tentatively TRBD1 (5 bases). The CDR3 runs 13 residues. CDR1 and CDR2 (germline): MNHEY, SMNVEV (reference sequence). V was trimmed by 3 bases and J by 5 bases, leaving 10 bases between them. The CDR3 loop is CASSLQGRYGYTF. The CDR3 nucleotides read TGTGCCAGCAGTTTGCAGGGTAGATATGGCTACACCTTC.

The rearrangement joins TRBV11-2 to TRBJ1-3; perhaps TRBD1 as D (6 bases). Germline V lookup: CDR1 SGHAT, CDR2 FQNNGV. The CDR3 has 19 residues. Trimming took 5 bases from V and 0 from J, leaving 23 bases between them. The CDR3 DNA is TGTGCCAGCAGCCCCCACAGGACAGCTTCTACACTCTCTGGAAACACCATATATTTT. Translation: CASSPHRTASTLSGNTIYF.

The chain links TRBV19 to TRBJ2-5; the match to TRBD1 covers 8 bases. Germline assignment: CDR1 LNHDA and CDR2 SQIVND (reference sequence). This CDR3 contains 14 residues. V lost 5 bases to trimming and J lost 5 bases; unmatched junction nucleotides: 7. CDR3 DNA: TGTGCCAGTAGTGGACAGGGTATGGCGGAGACCCAGTACTTC. Residues: CASSGQGMAETQYF.

V is TRBV6-5 and J is TRBJ1-6, with 12 bases fitting TRBD1. Trimming cost V 4 bases and J 10 bases; bases outside gene matches: 8. Germline V CDR1 and CDR2: MNHEY, SVGAGI. This CDR3 region has 16 residues. CDR3 DNA: TGTGCCAGCAGTTCTTCCGGGACAGGGGGCGAATCACCCCTCCACTTT. Protein sequence: CASSSSGTGGESPLHF.

The chain links TRBV28 to TRBJ2-2; D gene uncertain. The V end was cut by 2 bases, the J end by 6 bases, with 4 bases between. The length of the CDR3 is 12 residues. The germline V gene encodes CDR1 MDHEN and CDR2 SYDVKM. The CDR3 region has the DNA TGTGCCAGCAGTTTAGCGGCCGGGGAGCTGTTTTTT. Translation: CASSLAAGELFF.

Comments on this clone: Other DNA sequences within the sample encode an identical CDR3. The chain employs TRBV9 and TRBJ2-3, with D perhaps TRBD2 (7 bases). CDR1 SGDLS and CDR2 YYNGEE come from the germline V gene. Trimming took off 4 bases at V and 4 bases at J, with 13 bases between the two ends. The CDR3 length is 14 residues. Here the CDR3 DNA reads TGTGCCAGCAGCCCTGGGGGGGGCCCAGATACGCAGTATTTT. It translates to CASSPGGGPDTQYF.

CDR3 in amino acids: CASSVHRGEQFF. The DNA of the CDR3 is TGTGCCAGCAGCGTCCACAGGGGTGAGCAGTTCTTC. V and J are TRBV7-3 and TRBJ2-1, with TRBD1 matching over 7 bases. The V gene's germline CDR1 is SGHTA and CDR2 FQGTGA. Trimming at V came to 5 bases and at J to 9 bases, leaving 4 bases not matched to a gene. CDR3 length equals 12 residues. The variable domain in full, with the rest retrieved from reference TRBV7-3 and TRBJ2-1, is GAGVSQTPSNKVTEKGKYVELRCDPISGHTALYWYRQSLGQGPEFLIYFQGTGAADDSGLPNDRFFAVRPEGSVSTLKIQRTERGDSAVYLCASSVHRGEQFFGPGTRLTVL.

V gene TRBV7-2 combines with J gene TRBJ2-2, with TRBD1 identical over 9 bases. The CDR3 extends over 15 amino acids. With 6 bases clipped from V and 4 bases from J, the junction kept 6 bases outside the gene matches. CDR1 and CDR2 from the germline V gene are SGHTA and FQGNSA. Here the CDR3 reads CASSYQTGGTGELFF. The CDR3 nucleotides are TGTGCCAGCAGTTACCAGACAGGGGGCACCGGGGAGCTGTTTTTT.